This T cell receptor beta chain is drawn from a study of type 1 regulatory T cells. Overall study: T-allo10 is an in vitro-generated, Tr1-enriched CD4 T cell product specific for alloantigen.

Study-wide findings and caveats: Tr1 cells had a more restricted TCR repertoire than non-Tr1 cells.

Notes on this clonotype: Its antigen remains unknown.

This CDR3 has 15 residues. The V gene end was trimmed by 9 bases and the J gene end by 6 bases; junction bases not matched to a gene: 10. The V gene's germline CDR1 is MNHNY and CDR2 SVGAGI (reference sequence). TCRdb analysed the reads with MiXCR anew, one entry per CDR3 protein. The sample carries more than 50,000 distinct CDR3 sequences, less than 70% recorded once. Sequenced material: cultured non-Tr1 T cells, either the whole culture or a sorted T cell fraction (not recorded which). This chain uses TRBV6-6 with TRBJ2-1; 11 nucleotides agree with TRBD2. The TCR originated in a human donor in good health. CDR3 amino acids: CASCSGRAGSNEQFF. CDR3 in DNA: TGTGCCAGTTGTAGCGGGAGGGCCGGTAGCAATGAGCAGTTCTTC.